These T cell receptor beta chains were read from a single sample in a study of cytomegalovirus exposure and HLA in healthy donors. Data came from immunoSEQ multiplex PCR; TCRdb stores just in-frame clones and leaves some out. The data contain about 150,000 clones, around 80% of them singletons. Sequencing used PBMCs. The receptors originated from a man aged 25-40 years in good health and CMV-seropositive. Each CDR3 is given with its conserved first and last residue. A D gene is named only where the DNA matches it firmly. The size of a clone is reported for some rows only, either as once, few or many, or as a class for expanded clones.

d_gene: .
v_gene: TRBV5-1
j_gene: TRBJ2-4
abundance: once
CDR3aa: CVSSLGESKNIQYF
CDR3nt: TGCGTCAGCAGCTTGGGCGAGTCCAAAAACATTCAGTACTTC

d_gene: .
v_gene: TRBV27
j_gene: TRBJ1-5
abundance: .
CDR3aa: CASSLVRNQPQHF
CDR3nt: TGTGCCAGCAGTCTTGTCCGCAATCAGCCCCAGCATTTT

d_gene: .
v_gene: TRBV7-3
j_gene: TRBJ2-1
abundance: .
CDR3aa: CASSLKGETSGPYWEQFF
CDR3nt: TGTGCCAGCAGCTTAAAAGGGGAGACTAGTGGCCCTTATTGGGAGCAGTTCTTC

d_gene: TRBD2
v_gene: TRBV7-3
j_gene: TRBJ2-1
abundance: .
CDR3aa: CASSLVITSGRNEQFF
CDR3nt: TGTGCCAGCAGCTTAGTGATTACTAGCGGTAGGAATGAGCAGTTCTTC

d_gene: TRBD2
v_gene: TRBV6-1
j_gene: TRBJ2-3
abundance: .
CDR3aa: CAGSGRRADTQYF
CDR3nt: TGTGCCGGCAGCGGGAGGCGGGCAGATACGCAGTATTTT

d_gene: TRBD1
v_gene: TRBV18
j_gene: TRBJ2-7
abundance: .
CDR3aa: CASSPPTGVLSYEQYF
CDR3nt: TGTGCCAGCTCACCACCGACAGGGGTCCTTTCCTACGAGCAGTACTTC

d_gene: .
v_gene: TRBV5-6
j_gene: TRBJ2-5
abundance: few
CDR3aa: CASSRMRNQETQYF
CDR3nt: TGTGCCAGCAGCAGAATGAGAAACCAAGAGACCCAGTACTTC

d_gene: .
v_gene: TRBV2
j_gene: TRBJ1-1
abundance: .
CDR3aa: CASRRSGGEDTEAFF
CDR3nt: TGTGCCAGCAGACGAAGCGGAGGTGAAGACACTGAAGCTTTCTTT

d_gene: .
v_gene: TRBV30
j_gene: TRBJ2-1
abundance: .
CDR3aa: CAWSMGQANEQFF
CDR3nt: TGTGCCTGGAGTATGGGTCAGGCCAATGAGCAGTTCTTC

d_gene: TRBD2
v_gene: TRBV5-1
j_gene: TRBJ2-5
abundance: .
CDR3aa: CASSPGLAGDVKFETQYF
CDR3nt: TGCGCCAGCAGCCCGGGACTAGCGGGAGATGTAAAATTTGAGACCCAGTACTTC

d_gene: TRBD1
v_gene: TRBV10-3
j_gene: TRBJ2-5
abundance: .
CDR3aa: CAISGQGRETQYF
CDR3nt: TGTGCCATCAGTGGACAGGGTCGAGAGACCCAGTACTTC

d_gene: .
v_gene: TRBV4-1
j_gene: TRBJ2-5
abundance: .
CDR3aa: CASSQAVQETQYF
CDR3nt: TGCGCCAGCAGCCAAGCGGTGCAAGAGACCCAGTACTTC

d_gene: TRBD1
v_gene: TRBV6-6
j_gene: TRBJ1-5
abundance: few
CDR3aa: CASSTTGTGGSQPQHF
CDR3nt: TGTGCCAGCAGTACTACCGGGACAGGGGGATCTCAGCCCCAGCATTTT

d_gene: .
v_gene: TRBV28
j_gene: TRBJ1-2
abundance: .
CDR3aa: CASSLGGNYGYTF
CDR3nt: TGTGCCAGCAGTTTAGGGGGCAACTATGGCTACACCTTC

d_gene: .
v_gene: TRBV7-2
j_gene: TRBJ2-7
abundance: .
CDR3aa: CASSLALNEQYF
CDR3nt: TGTGCCAGCAGCTTAGCGCTAAACGAGCAGTACTTC

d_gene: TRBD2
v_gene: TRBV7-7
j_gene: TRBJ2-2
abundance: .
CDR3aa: CASSSGTSGTTGELFF
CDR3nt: TGTGCTAGCAGCTCCGGGACTAGCGGGACCACCGGGGAGCTGTTTTTT

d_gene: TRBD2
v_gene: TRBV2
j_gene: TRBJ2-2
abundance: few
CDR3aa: CASSPIGGRENWGELFF
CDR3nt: TGTGCCAGCAGCCCCATAGGAGGGCGGGAGAACTGGGGGGAGCTGTTTTTT

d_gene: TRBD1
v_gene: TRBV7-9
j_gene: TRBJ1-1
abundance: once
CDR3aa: CASSLAGGSMNTEAFF
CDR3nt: TGTGCCAGCAGCTTAGCAGGGGGCTCTATGAACACTGAAGCTTTCTTT

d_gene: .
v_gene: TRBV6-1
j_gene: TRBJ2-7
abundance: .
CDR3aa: CASSVVPLYEQYF
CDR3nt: TGTGCCAGCAGTGTTGTCCCCCTCTACGAGCAGTACTTC

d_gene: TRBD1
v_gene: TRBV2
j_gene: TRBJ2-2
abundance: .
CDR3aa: CASSGTGGWSGELFF
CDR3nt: TGTGCCAGCAGTGGTACAGGGGGATGGAGCGGGGAGCTGTTTTTT

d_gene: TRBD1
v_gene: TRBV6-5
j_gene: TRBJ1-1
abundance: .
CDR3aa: CASSFTGGTEAFF
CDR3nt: TGTGCCAGCAGTTTTACAGGGGGCACTGAAGCTTTCTTT

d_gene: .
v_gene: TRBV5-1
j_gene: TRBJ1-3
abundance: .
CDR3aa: CASSLGLNRVSGNTIYF
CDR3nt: TGCGCCAGCAGCTTGGGCTTGAACAGGGTCTCCGGAAACACCATATATTTT

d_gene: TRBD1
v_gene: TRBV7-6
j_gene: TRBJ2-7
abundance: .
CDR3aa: CASTGTGNSYEQYF
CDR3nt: TGTGCCAGCACCGGGACAGGGAACTCCTACGAGCAGTACTTC

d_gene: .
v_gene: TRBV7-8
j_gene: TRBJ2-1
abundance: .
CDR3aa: CASSLGGGYNEQFF
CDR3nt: TGTGCCAGCAGCTTAGGTGGGGGGTACAATGAGCAGTTCTTC

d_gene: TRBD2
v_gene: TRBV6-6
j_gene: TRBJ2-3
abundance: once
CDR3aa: CASSYGLADPGTQYF
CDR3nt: TGTGCCAGCAGTTACGGACTAGCGGATCCCGGCACGCAGTATTTT

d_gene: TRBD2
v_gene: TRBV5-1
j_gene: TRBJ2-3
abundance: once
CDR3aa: CASSSSSGRAARREYF
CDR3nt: TGCGCCAGCAGCTCCTCTAGCGGGAGGGCCGCAAGGAGGGAGTATTTT

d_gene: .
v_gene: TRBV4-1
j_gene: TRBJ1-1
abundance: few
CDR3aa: CASSLVGTSNTEAFF
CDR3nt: TGCGCCAGCAGCCTAGTCGGGACATCGAACACTGAAGCTTTCTTT

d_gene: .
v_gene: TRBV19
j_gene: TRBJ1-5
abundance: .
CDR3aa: CASNRDTSYDQPQHF
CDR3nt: TGTGCCAGTAATAGGGACACGTCCTACGATCAGCCCCAGCATTTT

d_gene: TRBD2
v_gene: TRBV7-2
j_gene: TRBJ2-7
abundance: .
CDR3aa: CASSTRTSGSVEQYF
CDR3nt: TGTGCCAGCAGCACTCGGACTAGCGGGAGCGTCGAGCAGTACTTC

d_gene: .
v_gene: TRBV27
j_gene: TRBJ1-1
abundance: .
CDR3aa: CASAQDPHVGVTEAFF
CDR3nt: TGTGCCAGTGCGCAGGACCCCCACGTCGGGGTCACTGAAGCTTTCTTT

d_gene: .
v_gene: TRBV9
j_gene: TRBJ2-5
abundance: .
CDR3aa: CASSAGDKTQETQYF
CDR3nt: TGTGCCAGCAGCGCCGGGGACAAGACCCAAGAGACCCAGTACTTC

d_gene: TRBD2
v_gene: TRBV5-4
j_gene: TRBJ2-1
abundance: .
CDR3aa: CASSARTSTNNEQFF
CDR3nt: TGTGCCAGCAGCGCGAGGACTAGCACGAACAATGAGCAGTTCTTC

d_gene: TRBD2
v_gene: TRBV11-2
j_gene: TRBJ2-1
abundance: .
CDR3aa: CASSFIRASGRSGNEQFF
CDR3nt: TGTGCCAGCAGCTTTATTCGTGCTAGCGGGAGGTCGGGCAATGAGCAGTTCTTC

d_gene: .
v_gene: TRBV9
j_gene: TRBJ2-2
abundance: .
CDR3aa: CASGLRGTNTGELFF
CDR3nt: TGTGCCAGCGGCCTAAGGGGCACGAACACCGGGGAGCTGTTTTTT

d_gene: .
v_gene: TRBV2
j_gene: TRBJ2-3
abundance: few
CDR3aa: CASSEGQVDTQYF
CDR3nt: TGTGCCAGCAGTGAAGGGCAGGTAGATACGCAGTATTTT

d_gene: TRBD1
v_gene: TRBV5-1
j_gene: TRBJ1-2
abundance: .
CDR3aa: CASRFGTGSNYGYTF
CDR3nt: TGCGCCAGCAGATTTGGGACAGGGTCTAACTATGGCTACACCTTC

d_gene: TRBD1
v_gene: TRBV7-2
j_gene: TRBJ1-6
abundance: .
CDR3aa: CASSLSTGENSPLHF
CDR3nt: TGTGCCAGCAGCTTAAGTACAGGGGAGAATTCACCCCTCCACTTT

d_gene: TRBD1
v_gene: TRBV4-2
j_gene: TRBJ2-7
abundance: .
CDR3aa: CASSQDRRQGYEQYF
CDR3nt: TGTGCCAGCAGCCAAGATCGGAGACAGGGCTACGAGCAGTACTTC

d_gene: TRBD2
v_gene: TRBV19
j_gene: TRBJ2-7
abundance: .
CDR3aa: CASRGLAGGSYEQYF
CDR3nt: TGTGCCAGTAGAGGACTAGCGGGAGGTAGCTACGAGCAGTACTTC

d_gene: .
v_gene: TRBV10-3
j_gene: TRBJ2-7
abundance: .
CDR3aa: CAISEHGGAYEQYF
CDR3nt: TGTGCCATCAGTGAGCACGGGGGTGCCTACGAGCAGTACTTC

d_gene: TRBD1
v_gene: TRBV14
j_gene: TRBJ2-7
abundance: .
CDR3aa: CASSQELQGFNEQYF
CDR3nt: TGTGCCAGCAGCCAAGAACTACAGGGGTTCAACGAGCAGTACTTC

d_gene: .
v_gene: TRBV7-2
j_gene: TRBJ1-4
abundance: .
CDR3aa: CASSLNALRLFF
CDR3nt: TGTGCCAGCAGCTTGAACGCACTTCGGCTGTTTTTT

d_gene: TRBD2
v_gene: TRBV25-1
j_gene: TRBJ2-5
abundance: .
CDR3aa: CASSDLAGQIQETQYF
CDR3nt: TGTGCCAGCAGTGACCTAGCGGGACAAATCCAAGAGACCCAGTACTTC

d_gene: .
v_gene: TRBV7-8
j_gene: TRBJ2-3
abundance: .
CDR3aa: CASSLDPGQDVFVSRGTDTQYF
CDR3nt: TGTGCCAGCAGCTTAGATCCAGGGCAGGACGTTTTCGTCAGCCGGGGCACAGATACGCAGTATTTT

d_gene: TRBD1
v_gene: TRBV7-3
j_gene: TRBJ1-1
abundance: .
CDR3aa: CASSLTGTGWNTEAFF
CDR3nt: TGTGCCAGCAGCTTAACGGGGACAGGGTGGAACACTGAAGCTTTCTTT

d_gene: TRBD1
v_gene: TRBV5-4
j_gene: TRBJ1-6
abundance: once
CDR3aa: CASSRMTGGAQSPLHF
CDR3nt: TGTGCCAGCAGCCGAATGACAGGGGGCGCCCAGTCACCCCTCCACTTT

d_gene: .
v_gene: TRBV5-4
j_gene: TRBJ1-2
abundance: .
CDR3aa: CASSLQNGNHGYTF
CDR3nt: TGTGCCAGCAGTCTTCAAAACGGGAACCATGGCTACACCTTC

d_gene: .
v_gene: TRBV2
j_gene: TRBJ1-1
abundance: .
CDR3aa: CASSEFSEETEAFF
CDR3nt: TGTGCCAGCAGTGAGTTTTCAGAAGAAACTGAAGCTTTCTTT

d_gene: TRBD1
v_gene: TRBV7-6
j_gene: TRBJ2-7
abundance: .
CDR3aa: CASSSGQGDYEQYF
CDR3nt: TGTGCCAGTTCCTCAGGGCAGGGGGACTACGAGCAGTACTTC

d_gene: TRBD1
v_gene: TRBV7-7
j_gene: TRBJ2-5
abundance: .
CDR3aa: CASSPGTEETQYF
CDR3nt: TGTGCTAGCAGCCCGGGGACAGAAGAGACCCAGTACTTC

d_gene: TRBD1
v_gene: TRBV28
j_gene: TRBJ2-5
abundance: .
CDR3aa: CASSPNPGTGIETQYF
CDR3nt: TGTGCCAGCAGTCCTAACCCCGGGACAGGGATAGAGACCCAGTACTTC

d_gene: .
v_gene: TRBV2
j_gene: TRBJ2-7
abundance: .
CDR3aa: CASNGPFSVEQYF
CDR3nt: TGTGCCAGCAACGGTCCCTTCTCGGTAGAGCAGTACTTC

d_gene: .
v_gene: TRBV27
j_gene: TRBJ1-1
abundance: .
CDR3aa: CASSLSRNTEAFF
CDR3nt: TGTGCCAGCAGTTTATCGAGAAACACTGAAGCTTTCTTT